This TCR beta chain emerged from a study of blood T cell repertoires in COVID-19. Overall study context: PBMCs, B-cell-depleted T cells, or T cells were the source of the cDNA or gDNA that made up the material.

Under the authors' procedure: Scientists estimated how many nucleated cells there were by amplifying reference gene primers. Using immunoSEQ multiplex PCR, the repertoire was profiled, and TCRdb retains in-frame clones only, with some absent. The DNA gave D and trimming, while V, J and clone size come from that table. This sample yields over 350,000 clones, of which approximately 91% are seen a single time; about 0.86% belongs to the top ten. Exposed participants encountered a COVID-19 case during the 2 weeks preceding study entry. V shed 5 bases, J shed 3 bases, and the junction held 5 bases outside the gene matches. The CDR3 is made up of 15 amino acids. From germline, CDR1 is LNHDA and CDR2 SQIVND (reference sequence).

The sample was PBMCs or T cells enriched from blood (not recorded which). The chain employs TRBV19 and TRBJ1-1, with 11 positions matching TRBD1. This sequence originates from a woman aged 40 to 50 who had been exposed to COVID-19. The CDR3 is CASSPRGQGDTEAFF. CDR3 coding DNA: TGTGCCAGTAGTCCCCGGGGACAGGGGGACACTGAAGCTTTCTTT.